This record concerns one TCR beta chain sequence. Its specificity is not known. This entry belongs to a study of T-cell memory formation after mild COVID-19. The overall study: Each donor largely had its own TCR clusters.

Findings of the study overall: A subset of responding clones appeared in pre-infection memory, suggesting cross-reactive memory joined. Day 15 to 85 contracting clones showed balanced CD4/CD8; later expanders leaned CD4+.

Constant-segment primers were used for 5'RACE, and the resulting TCR alpha and TCR beta cDNA libraries carried sample barcodes and UMIs. TCRdb re-called the 5' RACE reads through MiXCR, storing one row per CDR3 protein. Among approximately 250,000 distinct CDR3 sequences listed, roughly a sixth were seen once. This TCR came from a man aged 18 to 29 who had mild COVID-19 (a few samples of this study predate the infection). Cell type and time point are not known. Sample: PBMCs or a T cell subset sorted from them (not recorded which).

The CDR3: CASSPTPSTPHPPYEQYF. CDR3 DNA: TGTGCCAGCAGTCCAACGCCTAGCACACCGCATCCTCCCTACGAGCAGTACTTC. This rearrangement joins TRBV6-9 to TRBJ2-7; D perhaps matches TRBD2 (5 bases). CDR1 MNHGY and CDR2 SVAAGI come from the germline V gene. Trimming removed 5 bases from V and 2 bases from J, with 25 bases in between. The CDR3 covers 18 residues.